These 32 T cell receptor beta chains share one sample of origin, sequenced in a study of shared clonotypes between healthy human individuals. Produced via immunoSEQ multiplex PCR; TCRdb's table is partial and in-frame only. The sample lists 300,000 to 400,000 clones; 73% were seen once. The sequencing sample was made of memory CD4+ T cells sorted from blood. Subset meaning: CD45RA-negative fraction. The receptors were sampled from a man under 40 in good health.

The rearrangement links TRBV6-5 to TRBJ2-7; 11 nucleotides match TRBD1. The CDR3 contains 15 residues. Germline CDR1 is MNHEY and CDR2 is SVGAGI. V shed 0 bases and J 6 bases; nucleotides not matched to a gene: 4. Here the CDR3 reads CASSYSGTGGSEQYF. As DNA, the CDR3 is TGTGCCAGCAGTTACTCCGGGACAGGGGGTTCCGAGCAGTACTTC.

This CDR3 reads CASNWGSSYEQYF. The CDR3 DNA is TGTGCCAGCAATTGGGGTAGCTCCTACGAGCAGTACTTC. The chain combines TRBV2 with TRBJ2-7; D unclear. In germline, CDR1 is SNHLY, CDR2 FYNNEI. The CDR3 totals 13 residues. Trimming stripped 7 bases from V and 0 bases from J, with 10 bases between.

This chain joins TRBV27 and TRBJ2-7, with 8 bases lining up with TRBD1. The CDR3 is 14 residues long. From germline, CDR1 is MNHEY and CDR2 SMNVEV (reference sequence). V gave up 7 bases and J gave up 3 bases; unmatched junction bases: 8. The chain's CDR3 is CASNNRRGLYEQYF. CDR3 DNA: TGTGCCAGCAACAACCGCAGGGGGCTCTACGAGCAGTACTTC.

This clone was seen just once. The chain uses TRBV19 and TRBJ2-5; 8 nucleotides align to TRBD2. The CDR3 extends over 16 amino acids. Germline V gene sequence: CDR1 LNHDA, CDR2 SQIVND (reference sequence). The V gene end was trimmed by 0 bases and the J gene end by 5 bases; junction bases not matched to a gene: 8. DNA for the CDR3: TGTGCCAGTAGTATAGATCCGGCGGGAGGAGGGGAGACCCAGTACTTC. It encodes CASSIDPAGGGETQYF.

The rearrangement links TRBV7-9 to TRBJ2-1; possible D gene TRBD2, 6 bases. V shed 2 bases and J shed 10 bases, with 12 bases lying between them. This CDR3 spans 13 amino acids. Germline values: CDR1 SEHNR, CDR2 FQNEAQ (reference sequence). CDR3 amino acids: CASSLLLSGEQFF. In DNA, the CDR3 is TGTGCCAGCAGCTTACTTCTAAGCGGGGAGCAGTTCTTC.

The chain joins TRBV7-8 to TRBJ2-3; TRBD2 might be the D (5 bases). Between the trimmed V and J ends, which lost 1 base and 0 bases, there was a span of 11 bases. Germline values: CDR1 SGHVS, CDR2 FQNEAQ. This CDR3 spans 16 amino acids. CDR3 sequence: CASSLVGRTSTDTQYF. CDR3 sequence (DNA): TGTGCCAGCAGCTTAGTAGGGCGGACTAGCACAGATACGCAGTATTTT.

The V gene is TRBV10-3, the J gene TRBJ2-1; D is unclear. In germline, CDR1 is ENHRY, CDR2 SYGVKD. The V end was cut by 10 bases, the J end by 0 bases, with 10 bases between. This CDR3 is built from 13 residues. CDR3 DNA sequence: TGTGCCAGTGGCCCGACCTCCTACAATGAGCAGTTCTTC. Translated: CASGPTSYNEQFF.

CDR3 DNA sequence: TGTGCCAGCTCAATAGGACACGCCAGTGAAAAACTGTTTTTT. Its protein product is CASSIGHASEKLFF. The chain carries TRBV18 and TRBJ1-4, with D possibly matching TRBD1 (5 bases). The CDR3 is 14 amino acids. The germline gives CDR1 KGHSH, CDR2 LQKENI. V lost 5 bases and J 7 bases, leaving 14 bases between the germline ends.

The rearrangement uses TRBV28 and TRBJ2-7; D is unresolved. Germline CDR1 MDHEN, CDR2 SYDVKM. V was trimmed by 7 bases and J by 4 bases, leaving 20 bases between them. The CDR3 is 15 amino acids. The CDR3 reads CASTLPGDAAYEQYF. For the CDR3, the DNA is TGTGCCAGCACCTTACCTGGCGACGCGGCATACGAGCAGTACTTC.

This clone was seen repeatedly, ten times or more. Here the CDR3 DNA reads TGCGCCAGCAGTGAGCCGCGAGTGAAGGGGCAGTTCTTC. Amino acids: CASSEPRVKGQFF. The J gene is TRBJ2-1, the V gene TRBV10-1, with no clear D. Deletions cut 2 bases from V and 12 bases from J, with 14 bases between. The CDR3 is made up of 13 amino acids. Germline V gene lookup returns CDR1 WNHNN and CDR2 SYGVQD (reference sequence).

This chain connects TRBV28 to TRBJ2-3; D unclear. Germline V gene sequence: CDR1 MDHEN, CDR2 SYDVKM. The CDR3 has 16 residues. V lost 6 bases, J lost 0 bases, and 16 bases lay in between. CDR3 bases: TGTGCCAGCAGCCCAATCGAACCGACTAGCACAGATACGCAGTATTTT. Translation: CASSPIEPTSTDTQYF.

The V gene is TRBV4-2, the J gene TRBJ2-3, with D hard to call. Trimming shortened V by 1 base and J by 4 bases, and 9 bases separated the two germline ends. The CDR3 covers 14 residues. The germline V gene has CDR1 LGHNA and CDR2 YNFKEQ. CDR3 DNA: TGTGCCAGCAGCCAAGGGGGTTCCGCAGATACGCAGTATTTT. This gives the protein CASSQGGSADTQYF.

The rearrangement joins TRBV27 to TRBJ2-7, with 9 bases matching TRBD1. The V gene's germline CDR1 is MNHEY and CDR2 SMNVEV (reference sequence). CDR3 length: 14 residues. The V and J ends lost 1 base and 9 bases, in that order; junction bases with no gene match: 7. The CDR3 nucleotides read TGTGCCAGCAGTTTATTGGGACAGGGAATGCGGCAGTACTTC. Translating gives CASSLLGQGMRQYF.

Only a few counts were recorded for this clone. The genes are TRBV10-3 and TRBJ2-3, with 8 bases identical to TRBD2. Unmatched junction bases numbered 28, after V lost 4 bases and J lost 10 bases. The CDR3 is 20 residues long. Germline V gene lookup returns CDR1 ENHRY and CDR2 SYGVKD. CDR3 DNA sequence: TGTGCCATCAGTGGCCCAGGGGCGGGAGGTGGAGGCGGGGCCCCTCGGTCGCAGTATTTT. Amino acids: CAISGPGAGGGGGAPRSQYF.

The chain recombines TRBV10-3 with TRBJ2-1; possibly TRBD1 or TRBD2 for D (7 bases each). Between the trimmed V and J ends, which lost 5 bases and 7 bases, there was a span of 15 bases. CDR3 length equals 14 residues. Germline-derived CDR1 and CDR2 are ENHRY and SYGVKD. CDR3 DNA: TGTGCCATCAGTAACCAAGCGGGACAGAATGAGCAGTTCTTC. It codes for CAISNQAGQNEQFF.

This clone has a single count. The chain recombines TRBV13 with TRBJ1-5, with D unclear. This CDR3 is 13 amino acids long. Germline values: CDR1 PRHDT, CDR2 FYEKMQ (reference sequence). V was shortened by 2 bases and J by 7 bases, with 9 bases between the two germline ends. As DNA, the CDR3 is TGTGCCAGCAGCTTACGGCCAGGACAGCCCCAGCATTTT. Protein product: CASSLRPGQPQHF.

As concerns this clone: A read error may be the cause here, since a much bigger clone is one base away. The CDR3 DNA follows: TGTGCCAGCAGCTTAGGCCCCGGGGAGCTGTTTTTT. Protein sequence: CASSLGPGELFF. J is TRBJ2-2 and V is TRBV11-2; D unresolved. Trimming removed 1 base at V and 6 bases at J, with 3 bases between. This CDR3 comprises 12 residues. Germline assignment: CDR1 SGHAT and CDR2 FQNNGV.

This clone has only one observation. The identical CDR3 is also encoded by other nucleotide sequences in the sample. The V call is TRBV2, the J call TRBJ2-3, with 10 positions matching TRBD1. Trimming took 6 bases from V and 6 from J; bases not matched to a gene: 6. This CDR3 contains 14 residues. Germline lookup yields CDR1 SNHLY and CDR2 FYNNEI. The DNA for the CDR3 is TGTGCCAGCAGCCGGGACAGGGGATCGGATACGCAGTATTTT. It yields the protein CASSRDRGSDTQYF.

Only one count was recorded for this clone. The chain uses TRBV20-1 and TRBJ2-1; D is undetermined. CDR3 length: 11 residues. V dropped 2 bases and J dropped 8 bases, with 7 bases sitting between them. Germline CDR1 DFQATT, CDR2 SNEGSKA (reference sequence). CDR3 nucleotide sequence: TGCAGTGCTAGACCGGGCCATGAGCAGTTCTTC. The encoded protein is CSARPGHEQFF.

The chain's CDR3 is CASREGGPHRKVGNQPQHF. The DNA of the CDR3 is TGTGCCAGCAGGGAGGGGGGACCTCACAGAAAGGTGGGCAATCAGCCCCAGCATTTT. The V call is TRBV6-9, the J call TRBJ1-5, with D maybe TRBD1 (6 bases). Germline V gene sequence: CDR1 MNHGY, CDR2 SVAAGI. The CDR3 loop spans 19 amino acids. Trimming left V 6 bases short and J 2 bases short, with 26 bases between.

This chain uses TRBV9 with TRBJ1-2, with a possible D match to TRBD1 (6 bases). The CDR3 runs to 14 residues. Germline V CDR1 and CDR2: SGDLS, YYNGEE. The ends were cut back, 2 bases at V and 8 bases at J, with 16 bases in the middle. This CDR3 is CASSVLEGVAGYTF. The CDR3 DNA is TGTGCCAGCAGCGTCCTTGAGGGGGTCGCAGGCTACACCTTC.

To note about this clone: Germline is not matched at one junction end, which may reflect a read error. V and J are TRBV9 and TRBJ2-7, with 8 positions matching TRBD1. The CDR3 length is 14 residues. Germline V gene data show CDR1 as SGDLS and CDR2 as YYNGEE. CDR3 region: CASSPGQGAYEQCF. The CDR3 DNA reads as TGTGCCAGCAGCCCAGGACAGGGAGCTTACGAGCAGTGCTTC. Using reference TRBV9 and TRBJ2-7 for the parts outside the CDR3, the full variable domain is DSGVTQTPKHLITATGQRVTLRCSPRSGDLSVYWYQQSLDQGLQFLIQYYNGEERAKGNILERFSAQQFPDLHSELNLSSLELGDSALYFCASSPGQGAYEQCFGPGTRLTVT.

This clone appeared many times. The V gene is TRBV4-1, the J gene TRBJ2-7; TRBD1 aligns across 8 bases. The germline CDR1 and CDR2 sequences are MGHRA and YSYEKL. Trimming took 4 bases from V and 4 from J; bases not matched to a gene: 15. The CDR3 loop spans 17 amino acids. CDR3 loop: CASSPSKQGAGAYEQYF. CDR3 nucleotides: TGCGCCAGCAGCCCATCTAAGCAGGGGGCAGGGGCGTACGAGCAGTACTTC.

This clone has a single count. V usage is TRBV6-6 and J usage is TRBJ1-1; D remains ambiguous. CDR3 length: 12 amino acids. Germline CDR1 MNHNY, CDR2 SVGAGI (reference sequence). Between the trimmed V and J ends, which lost 6 bases and 3 bases, there was a span of 8 bases. The CDR3 DNA reads as TGTGCCAGCAGAGGTACGGACACTGAAGCTTTCTTT. It is translated as CASRGTDTEAFF.

This clone was seen once. The sample contains more than one DNA sequence encoding this CDR3. The chain uses TRBV30 and TRBJ2-2; D is uncertain. The V and J ends lost 1 base and 1 base respectively, with 7 bases between them. This CDR3 has 14 amino acids. The germline gives CDR1 GTSNPN, CDR2 SVGIG (reference sequence). The CDR3 DNA follows: TGTGCCTGGAGTGGGGCACAGAACACCGGGGAGCTGTTTTTT. Its protein is CAWSGAQNTGELFF.

In DNA form, the CDR3 reads TGTGCCAGCATTGGTTCGGCGGAGCGAAACACCATATATTTT. As protein: CASIGSAERNTIYF. The chain is built from TRBV6-5 and TRBJ1-3; no clear D. The length of the CDR3 is 14 residues. The germline gives CDR1 MNHEY, CDR2 SVGAGI. Trimming took 7 bases from V and 5 from J, leaving 15 bases between them.

J is TRBJ2-1 and V is TRBV7-2; D is possibly TRBD1 (5 bases). Per the germline V gene, CDR1 is SGHTA and CDR2 is FQGNSA. The CDR3 totals 14 residues. Trimming shortened V by 2 bases and J by 6 bases, and 11 bases separated the two germline ends. The CDR3 DNA reads TGTGCCAGCAGCTTATCCCGAACAGGCAATGAGCAGTTCTTC. Its protein product is CASSLSRTGNEQFF. The whole variable domain, filled in from reference TRBV7-2 and TRBJ2-1, reads GAGVSQSPSNKVTEKGKDVELRCDPISGHTALYWYRQSLGQGLEFLIYFQGNSAPDKSGLPSDRFSAERTGGSVSTLTIQRTQQEDSAVYLCASSLSRTGNEQFFGPGTRLTVL.

V usage is TRBV28 and J usage is TRBJ2-3; 9 positions agree with TRBD1. This CDR3 is 17 amino acids long. CDR1 is MDHEN, CDR2 SYDVKM, per germline. The trim removed 5 bases at V and 5 bases at J, leaving 14 bases unmatched. CDR3 nucleotide sequence: TGTGCCAGCAGTCCCATAAAGGGAGGGACAGGGCGAGATACGCAGTATTTT. Translating it yields CASSPIKGGTGRDTQYF.

In the case of this clone: The junction departs from the called germline gene at one end, perhaps through a read error. V usage is TRBV4-3 and J usage is TRBJ2-6; D ambiguous. Germline loops: CDR1 LGHNA, CDR2 YSLEER. The CDR3 is 16 residues long. DNA of the CDR3: TGCGCCAGCAGCCAAGGTCGTATCTCTGGTGCCAACGTCCTGACTTTC. The encoded protein is CASSQGRISGANVLTF.

The chain recombines TRBV29-1 with TRBJ1-5; no clear D gene. There are 14 residues in the CDR3. Germline V CDR1 and CDR2: SQVTM, ANQGSEA. Trimming removed 4 bases at V and 0 bases at J, with 10 bases between. The CDR3 spells CSVVLSSSNQPQHF. DNA of the CDR3: TGCAGCGTTGTCCTTAGTTCTAGCAATCAGCCCCAGCATTTT.

The chain carries TRBV5-1 and TRBJ2-2; TRBD2 matches at 8 bases. This CDR3 has 16 amino acids. V lost 6 bases, J lost 1 base, and 8 bases stayed unmatched. CDR1 is SGHRS, CDR2 YFSETQ, per germline. CDR3 protein: CASTPLAGGNTGELFF. CDR3 DNA: TGCGCCAGCACCCCTCTGGCGGGAGGGAACACCGGGGAGCTGTTTTTT.

Notes on this clone: At one of its ends the junction is not consistent with the germline gene, which may arise from a read error. CDR3: CASSLRLSSSTDTQYF. The CDR3 DNA is TGTGCCAGCAGCTTACGACTCTCCAGTAGCACAGACACGCAGTATTTT. V and J are TRBV7-9 and TRBJ2-3, with D unclear. Germline values: CDR1 SEHNR, CDR2 FQNEAQ (reference sequence). The CDR3 runs 16 residues.